The T cell receptor (beta chain) under discussion was sequenced for a study of blood T cell repertoires in COVID-19. TCRdb's table, derived via immunoSEQ multiplex PCR, lists solely in-frame clones and lacks some. The sample gives under 250,000 clones, 88% of which show up once; about 3.4% is in the top ten. The sequenced material came from PBMCs or T cells enriched from blood (not recorded which). The sequence came from a woman between 35 and 50 years old who had been exposed to COVID-19.

This CDR3 reads CASKRGTETGYTF. DNA for the CDR3: TGTGCCAGCAAAAGGGGGACAGAGACGGGCTACACCTTC. The V gene is TRBV6-5, the J gene TRBJ1-2, with TRBD1 matching 7 bases. The trim removed 7 bases at V and 8 bases at J, leaving 10 bases unmatched. This CDR3 has 13 residues. CDR1 is MNHEY and CDR2 is SVGAGI in the germline V gene.